Listed below are T cell receptor beta chains from one sample, sequenced in a study of blood T cell repertoires in COVID-19. The table came from immunoSEQ multiplex PCR; TCRdb's copy has only in-frame clones and leaves some out. The sample lists approximately 230,000 clones; about 80% were seen once. Material for sequencing was peripheral blood. These receptors all stem from a man older than 75 with acute or convalescent COVID-19. Each CDR3 is given with its conserved first and last residue. The D gene is left open where the match is weak. Size is omitted from some rows. Given values are once, few, many or a class for expanded clones.

>.|TRBJ1-1|.|TRBV3-1/TRBV3-2
TGTGCCAGCAGCCAAGAGAGTCGGGGCACTGAAGCTTTCTTT
CASSQESRGTEAFF
>.|TRBJ2-4|TRBD1|TRBV7-9
TGTGCCAGCAGCTTTGGACAGGGGGGGACCAAAAACATTCAGTACTTC
CASSFGQGGTKNIQYF
>.|TRBJ2-7|.|TRBV5-6
TGTGCCAGCAGCCCAGGGGTGGCCTACGAGCAGTACTTC
CASSPGVAYEQYF
>.|TRBJ1-1|.|TRBV14
TGTGCCAGCAGCCAGTTTAGAAACACTGAAGCTTTCTTT
CASSQFRNTEAFF
>.|TRBJ2-7|.|TRBV11-2
TGTGCCAGCAGCTTACAGGATACCTACGAGCAGTACTTC
CASSLQDTYEQYF
>.|TRBJ1-5|.|TRBV24-1
TGTGCCACCAGTGATCGGCAGGGTAATCAGCCCCAGCATTTT
CATSDRQGNQPQHF
>.|TRBJ2-7|.|TRBV25-1
TGTGCCAGCAGGGGCCATGGGCAGGGCGACGAGCAGTACTTC
CASRGHGQGDEQYF
>.|TRBJ1-6|.|TRBV2
TGTGCCAGCAGCAGGGGATATAATTCACCCCTCCACTTT
CASSRGYNSPLHF
>.|TRBJ2-1|TRBD1|TRBV7-2
TGTGCCAGCAGCTGGGGACAGGTTTACAATGAGCAGTTCTTC
CASSWGQVYNEQFF
>.|TRBJ2-7|.|TRBV6-5
TGTGCCAGCAGCGAGAGGCAGGGGCTGACCTACGAGCAGTACTTC
CASSERQGLTYEQYF
>.|TRBJ2-3|.|TRBV7-9
TGTGCCAGCAGCTCCCGACAAGCAAGCACAGATACGCAGTATTTT
CASSSRQASTDTQYF
>.|TRBJ1-3|.|TRBV5-1
TGCGCCAGCAGCTTGGAAGTGGGGCGGGGAAACACCATATATTTT
CASSLEVGRGNTIYF
>.|TRBJ2-7|.|TRBV28
TGTGCCAGCAGTTTGTTGGGGGGTATGTCTACCTACGAGCAGTACTTC
CASSLLGGMSTYEQYF
>.|TRBJ2-3|.|TRBV19
TGTGCCAGTAGTATCAATTTCGTCGGGGATACGCAGTATTTT
CASSINFVGDTQYF
>once|TRBJ1-3|.|TRBV28
TGTGCCAGCTTCCCCCGGACAACAGGAAACACCATATATTTT
CASFPRTTGNTIYF